This TCR beta chain originates from a study of blood T cell repertoires in COVID-19. Whole-study context: From the United States, Italy and Spain came samples of acute and convalescent COVID-19. PBMCs, B-cell-depleted T cells, or T cells were the source of the cDNA or gDNA that made up the material.

Authors' analysis steps: Reference gene primer amplification in the assay estimated nucleated cell counts. Using immunoSEQ multiplex PCR, the repertoire was profiled, and TCRdb retains in-frame clones only, with some absent. The DNA was the basis for D and trimming; V, J and clone size are from that table. The repertoire holds 110,000 to 150,000 clones, with approximately 79% as singletons. Per germline, CDR1 MNHNS and CDR2 SASEGT. Deletions cut 2 bases from V and 7 bases from J, with 18 bases between. The CDR3 sequence is 16 residues long. The sequence came from a man aged 45 to 65 with active or convalescent COVID-19. Sequenced input: peripheral blood. The chain uses TRBV6-1 and TRBJ1-5, with D unresolved. The CDR3 DNA sequence: TGTGCCAGCAGTGAAAACTTAGGAGGGATAGGGCAGCCCCAGCATTTT. This sequence encodes CASSENLGGIGQPQHF.